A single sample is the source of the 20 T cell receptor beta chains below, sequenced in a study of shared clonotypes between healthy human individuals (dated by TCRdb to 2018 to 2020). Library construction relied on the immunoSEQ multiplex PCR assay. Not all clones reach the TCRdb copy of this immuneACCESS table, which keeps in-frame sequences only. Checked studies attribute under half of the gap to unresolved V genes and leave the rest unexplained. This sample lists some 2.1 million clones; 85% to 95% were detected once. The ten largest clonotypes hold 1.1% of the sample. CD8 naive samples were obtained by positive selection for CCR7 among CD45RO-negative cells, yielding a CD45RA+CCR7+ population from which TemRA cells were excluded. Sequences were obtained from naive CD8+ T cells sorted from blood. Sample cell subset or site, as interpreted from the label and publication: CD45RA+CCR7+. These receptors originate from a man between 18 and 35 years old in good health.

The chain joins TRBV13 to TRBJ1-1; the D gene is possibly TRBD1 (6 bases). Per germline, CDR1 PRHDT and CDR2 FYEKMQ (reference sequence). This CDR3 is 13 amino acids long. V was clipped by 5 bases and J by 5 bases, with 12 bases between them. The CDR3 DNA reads TGTGCCAGCAGCCATCGGACAGTAACTGAAGCTTTCTTT. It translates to CASSHRTVTEAFF.

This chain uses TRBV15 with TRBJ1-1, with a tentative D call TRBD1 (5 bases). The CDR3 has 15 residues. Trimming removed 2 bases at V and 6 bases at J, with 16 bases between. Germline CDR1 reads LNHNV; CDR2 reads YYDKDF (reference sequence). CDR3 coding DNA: TGTGCCACCAGCAGAACCCTGGGGGAGTACCCTGAAGCTTTCTTT. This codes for CATSRTLGEYPEAFF.

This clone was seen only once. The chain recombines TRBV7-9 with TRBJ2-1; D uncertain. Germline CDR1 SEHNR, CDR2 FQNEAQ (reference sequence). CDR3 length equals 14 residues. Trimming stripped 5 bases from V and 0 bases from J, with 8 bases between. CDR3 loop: CASSHLSSYNEQFF. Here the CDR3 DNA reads TGTGCCAGCAGCCATCTAAGCTCCTACAATGAGCAGTTCTTC.

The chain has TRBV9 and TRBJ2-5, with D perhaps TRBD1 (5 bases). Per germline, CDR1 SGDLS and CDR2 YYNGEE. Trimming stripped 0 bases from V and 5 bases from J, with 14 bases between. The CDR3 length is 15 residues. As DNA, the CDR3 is TGTGCCAGCAGCGTAGAGGGGTCAGGAATGGAGACCCAGTACTTC. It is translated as CASSVEGSGMETQYF.

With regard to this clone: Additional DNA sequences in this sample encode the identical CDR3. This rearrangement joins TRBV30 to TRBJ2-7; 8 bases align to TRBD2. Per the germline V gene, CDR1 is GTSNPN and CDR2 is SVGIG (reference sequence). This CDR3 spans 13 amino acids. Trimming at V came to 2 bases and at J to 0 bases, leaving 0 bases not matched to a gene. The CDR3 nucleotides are TGTGCCTGGAGTAGCGGGAGCTCCTACGAGCAGTACTTC. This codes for CAWSSGSSYEQYF. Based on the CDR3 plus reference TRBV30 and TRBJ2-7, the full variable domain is SQTIHQWPATLVQPVGSPLSLECTVEGTSNPNLYWYRQAAGRGLQLLFYSVGIGQISSEVPQNLSASRPQDRQFILSSKKLLLSDSGFYLCAWSSGSSYEQYFGPGTRLTVT.

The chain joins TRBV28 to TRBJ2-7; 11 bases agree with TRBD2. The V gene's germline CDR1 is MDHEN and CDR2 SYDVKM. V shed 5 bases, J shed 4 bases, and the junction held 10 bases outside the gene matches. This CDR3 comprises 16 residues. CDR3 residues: CASSGRRLAGFYEQYF. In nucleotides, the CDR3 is TGTGCCAGCAGTGGGCGGAGACTAGCGGGGTTTTACGAGCAGTACTTC.

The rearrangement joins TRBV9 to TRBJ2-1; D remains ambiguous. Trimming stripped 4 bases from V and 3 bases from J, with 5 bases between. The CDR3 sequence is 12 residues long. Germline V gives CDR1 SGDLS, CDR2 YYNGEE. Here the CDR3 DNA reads TGTGCCAGCAGCTTATACTACAATGAGCAGTTCTTC. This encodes CASSLYYNEQFF.

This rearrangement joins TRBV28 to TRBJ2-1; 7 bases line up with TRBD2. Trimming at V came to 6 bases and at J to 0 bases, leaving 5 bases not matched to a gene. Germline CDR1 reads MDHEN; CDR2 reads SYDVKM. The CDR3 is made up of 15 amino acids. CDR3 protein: CASSSGVNSYNEQFF. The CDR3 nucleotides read TGTGCCAGCAGCAGCGGGGTTAACTCCTACAATGAGCAGTTCTTC. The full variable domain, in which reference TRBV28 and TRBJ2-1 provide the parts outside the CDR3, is DVKVTQSSRYLVKRTGEKVFLECVQDMDHENMFWYRQDPGLGLRLIYFSYDVKMKEKGDIPEGYSVSREKKERFSLILESASTNQTSMYLCASSSGVNSYNEQFFGPGTRLTVL.

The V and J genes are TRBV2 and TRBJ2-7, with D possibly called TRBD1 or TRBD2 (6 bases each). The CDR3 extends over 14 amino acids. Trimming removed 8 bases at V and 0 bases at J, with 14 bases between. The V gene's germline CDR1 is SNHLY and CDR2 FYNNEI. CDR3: CASEEGQASYEQYF. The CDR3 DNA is TGTGCCAGCGAGGAGGGACAAGCCTCCTACGAGCAGTACTTC.

The CDR3 reads CAISEYSGTADTQYF. The DNA for the CDR3 is TGTGCCATCAGTGAGTATAGCGGGACCGCAGATACGCAGTATTTT. The chain uses TRBV10-3 and TRBJ2-3; 8 bases are a match to TRBD2. The length of the CDR3 is 15 residues. The J segment lost 4 bases and the V segment lost 1 base, leaving 4 bases of the junction unmatched. Germline CDR1 and CDR2: ENHRY and SYGVKD.

The CDR3 bases are TGCGCCAGCAGCCAAGGGGAAGCGACTAGAGGCGAGACCCAGTACTTC. This gives the protein CASSQGEATRGETQYF. This chain connects TRBV4-3 to TRBJ2-5, with D possibly TRBD2 on 6 matching bases. Germline CDR1 reads LGHNA; CDR2 reads YSLEER. This CDR3 spans 16 amino acids. V was shortened by 1 base and J by 5 bases, with 17 bases between the two germline ends.

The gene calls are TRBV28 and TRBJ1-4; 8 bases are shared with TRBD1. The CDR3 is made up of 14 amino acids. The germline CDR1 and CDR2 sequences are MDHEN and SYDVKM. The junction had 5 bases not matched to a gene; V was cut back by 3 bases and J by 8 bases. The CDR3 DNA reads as TGTGCCAGCAGTTTTCCGGACAGGGAGGAAAAACTGTTTTTT. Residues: CASSFPDREEKLFF.

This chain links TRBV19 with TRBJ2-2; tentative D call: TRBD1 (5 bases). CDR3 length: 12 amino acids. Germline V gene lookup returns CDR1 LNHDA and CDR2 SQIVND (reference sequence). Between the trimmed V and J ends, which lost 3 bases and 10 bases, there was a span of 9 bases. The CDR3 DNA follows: TGTGCCAGTAGTATCCAGGGTGCGGAGCTGTTTTTT. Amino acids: CASSIQGAELFF.

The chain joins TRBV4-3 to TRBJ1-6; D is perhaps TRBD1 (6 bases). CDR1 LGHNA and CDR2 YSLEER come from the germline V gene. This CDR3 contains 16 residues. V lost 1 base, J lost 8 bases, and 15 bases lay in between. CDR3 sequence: CASSQVYGGTDSPLHF. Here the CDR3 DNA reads TGCGCCAGCAGCCAAGTTTATGGGGGCACGGATTCACCCCTCCACTTT.

This CDR3 reads CASSPRGNQPQHF. CDR3 nucleotide sequence: TGCGCCAGCAGCCCTCGGGGGAATCAGCCCCAGCATTTT. The chain joins TRBV4-1 to TRBJ1-5, with a weak D call TRBD1 (5 bases). CDR1 is MGHRA, CDR2 YSYEKL, per germline. This CDR3 region has 13 residues. V was pared by 4 bases and J by 4 bases, with 8 bases between.

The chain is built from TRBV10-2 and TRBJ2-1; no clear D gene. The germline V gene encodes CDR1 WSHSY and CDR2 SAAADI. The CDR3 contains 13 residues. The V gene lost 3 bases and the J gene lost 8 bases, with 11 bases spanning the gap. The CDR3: CASSESARDEQFF. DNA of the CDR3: TGCGCCAGCAGTGAATCCGCACGCGATGAGCAGTTCTTC.

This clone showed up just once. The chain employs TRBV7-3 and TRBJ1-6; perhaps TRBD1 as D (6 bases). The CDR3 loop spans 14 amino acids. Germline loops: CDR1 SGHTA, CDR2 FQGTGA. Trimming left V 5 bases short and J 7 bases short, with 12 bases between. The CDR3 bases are TGTGCCAGCAGCCTCCAGACAGGCAATTCACCCCTCCACTTT. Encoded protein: CASSLQTGNSPLHF.

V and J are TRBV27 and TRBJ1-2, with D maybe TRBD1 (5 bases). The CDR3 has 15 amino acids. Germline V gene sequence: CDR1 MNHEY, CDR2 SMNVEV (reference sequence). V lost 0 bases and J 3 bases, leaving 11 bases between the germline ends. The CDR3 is CASSLSLGADYGYTF. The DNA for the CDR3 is TGTGCCAGCAGTTTATCGTTAGGGGCGGACTATGGCTACACCTTC.

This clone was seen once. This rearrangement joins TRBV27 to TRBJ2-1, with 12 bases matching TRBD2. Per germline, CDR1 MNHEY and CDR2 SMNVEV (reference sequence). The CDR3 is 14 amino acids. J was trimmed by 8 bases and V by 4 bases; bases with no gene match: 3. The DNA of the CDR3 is TGTGCCAGCAGTTCTAGCGGGGGGGCGTATGAGCAGTTCTTC. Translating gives CASSSSGGAYEQFF.

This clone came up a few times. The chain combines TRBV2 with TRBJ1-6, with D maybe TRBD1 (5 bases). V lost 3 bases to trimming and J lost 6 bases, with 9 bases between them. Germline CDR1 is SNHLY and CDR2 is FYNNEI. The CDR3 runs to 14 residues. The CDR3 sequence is CASSDRRGNSPLHF. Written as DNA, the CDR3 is TGTGCCAGCAGTGACAGGAGGGGTAATTCACCCCTCCACTTT.